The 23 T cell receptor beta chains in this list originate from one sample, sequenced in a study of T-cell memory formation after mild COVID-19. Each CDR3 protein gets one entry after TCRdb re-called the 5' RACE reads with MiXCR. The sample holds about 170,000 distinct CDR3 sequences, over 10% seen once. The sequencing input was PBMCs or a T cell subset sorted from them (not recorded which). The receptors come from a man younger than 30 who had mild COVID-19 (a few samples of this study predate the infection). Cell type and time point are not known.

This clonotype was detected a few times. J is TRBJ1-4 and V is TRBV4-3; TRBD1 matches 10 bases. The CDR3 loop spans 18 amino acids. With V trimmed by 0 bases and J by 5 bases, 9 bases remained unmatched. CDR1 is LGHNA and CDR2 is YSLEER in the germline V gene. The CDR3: CASSQEATWTGGNEKLFF. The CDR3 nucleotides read TGCGCCAGCAGCCAAGAAGCTACCTGGACAGGGGGAAATGAAAAACTGTTTTTT.

CDR3 in DNA: TGTGCCAGCAGCCCCGCTCGACGGGTTAATGAAAAACTGTTTTTT. Its protein is CASSPARRVNEKLFF. The rearrangement uses TRBV6-6 and TRBJ1-4; the D is unclear. Germline V gives CDR1 MNHNY, CDR2 SVGAGI (reference sequence). V lost 6 bases, J lost 4 bases, and 15 bases lay in between. This CDR3 has 15 amino acids.

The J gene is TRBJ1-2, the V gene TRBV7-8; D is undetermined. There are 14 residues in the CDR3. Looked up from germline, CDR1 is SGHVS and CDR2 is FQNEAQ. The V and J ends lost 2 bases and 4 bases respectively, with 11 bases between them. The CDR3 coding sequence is TGTGCCAGCAGCTTAACTCTAGGGATCTATGGCTACACCTTC. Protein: CASSLTLGIYGYTF.

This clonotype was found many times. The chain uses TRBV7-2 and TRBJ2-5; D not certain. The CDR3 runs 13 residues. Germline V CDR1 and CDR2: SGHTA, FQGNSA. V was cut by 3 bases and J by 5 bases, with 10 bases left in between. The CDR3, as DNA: TGTGCCAGCAGCTTCCCGCCGAAGGAGACCCAGTACTTC. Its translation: CASSFPPKETQYF.

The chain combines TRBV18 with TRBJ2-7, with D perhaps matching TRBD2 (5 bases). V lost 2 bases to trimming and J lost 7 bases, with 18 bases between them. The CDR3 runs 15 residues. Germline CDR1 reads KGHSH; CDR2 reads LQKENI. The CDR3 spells CASSPGELVLGEQYV. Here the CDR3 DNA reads TGTGCCAGCTCACCAGGGGAACTAGTCCTTGGGGAGCAGTACGTC.

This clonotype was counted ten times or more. In DNA form, the CDR3 reads TGTGCCAGCAGTTTATCCCGCAGGGAAGAGACCCAGTACTTC. Encoded protein: CASSLSRREETQYF. The chain uses TRBV27 and TRBJ2-5, with TRBD1 as a possible D gene (5 bases). Per germline, CDR1 MNHEY and CDR2 SMNVEV (reference sequence). V was shortened by 0 bases and J by 3 bases, with 8 bases between the two germline ends. This CDR3 has 14 amino acids.

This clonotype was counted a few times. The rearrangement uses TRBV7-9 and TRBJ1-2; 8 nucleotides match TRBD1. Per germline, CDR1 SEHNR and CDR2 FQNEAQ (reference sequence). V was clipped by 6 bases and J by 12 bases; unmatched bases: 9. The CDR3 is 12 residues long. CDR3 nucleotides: TGTGCCAGCAGGTCAACAGGGGGTGCGCACACCTTC. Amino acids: CASRSTGGAHTF.

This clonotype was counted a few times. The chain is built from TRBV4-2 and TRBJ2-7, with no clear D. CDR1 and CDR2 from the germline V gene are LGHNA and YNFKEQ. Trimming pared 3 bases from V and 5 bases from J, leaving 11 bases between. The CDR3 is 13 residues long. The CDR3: CASSQESRDEQYF. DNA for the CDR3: TGTGCCAGCAGCCAGGAAAGTAGGGACGAGCAGTACTTC.

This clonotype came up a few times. CDR3: CASSLAGGQHGELFF. CDR3 DNA: TGTGCCAGCAGCTTAGCGGGCGGACAGCACGGGGAGCTGTTTTTT. The chain recombines TRBV11-2 with TRBJ2-2, with a weak D call TRBD1 (6 bases). The CDR3 has 15 amino acids. Germline CDR1 SGHAT, CDR2 FQNNGV. The ends were cut back, 1 base at V and 7 bases at J, with 13 bases in the middle.

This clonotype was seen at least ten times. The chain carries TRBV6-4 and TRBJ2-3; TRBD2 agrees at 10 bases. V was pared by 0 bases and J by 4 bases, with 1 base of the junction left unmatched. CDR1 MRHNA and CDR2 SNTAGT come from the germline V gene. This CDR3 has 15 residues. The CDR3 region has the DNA TGTGCCAGCAGTGACTCGAGCGGGGGGGCAGATACGCAGTATTTT. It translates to CASSDSSGGADTQYF.

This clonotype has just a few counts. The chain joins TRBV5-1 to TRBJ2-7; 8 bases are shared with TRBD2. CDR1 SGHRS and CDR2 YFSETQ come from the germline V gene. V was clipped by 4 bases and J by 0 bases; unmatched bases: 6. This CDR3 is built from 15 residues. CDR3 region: CASSPIAGISYEQYF. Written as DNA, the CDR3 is TGCGCCAGCAGCCCGATAGCGGGGATCTCCTACGAGCAGTACTTC. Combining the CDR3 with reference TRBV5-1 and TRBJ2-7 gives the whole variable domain KAGVTQTPRYLIKTRGQQVTLSCSPISGHRSVSWYQQTPGQGLQFLFEYFSETQRNKGNFPGRFSGRQFSNSRSEMNVSTLELGDSALYLCASSPIAGISYEQYFGPGTRLTVT.

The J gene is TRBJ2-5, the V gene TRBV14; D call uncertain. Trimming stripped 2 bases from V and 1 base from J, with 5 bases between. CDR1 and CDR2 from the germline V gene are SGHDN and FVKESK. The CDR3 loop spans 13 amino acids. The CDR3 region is CASSQTIQETQYF. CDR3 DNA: TGTGCCAGCAGCCAAACGATCCAAGAGACCCAGTACTTC.

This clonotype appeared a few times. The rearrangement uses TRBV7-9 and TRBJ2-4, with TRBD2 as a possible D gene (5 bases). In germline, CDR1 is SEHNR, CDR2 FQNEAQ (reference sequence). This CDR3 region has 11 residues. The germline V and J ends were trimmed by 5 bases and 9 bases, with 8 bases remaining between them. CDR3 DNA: TGTGCCAGCAGCAGCGGCAGCATTCAGTACTTC. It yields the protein CASSSGSIQYF. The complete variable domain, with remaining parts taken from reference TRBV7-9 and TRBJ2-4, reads DTGVSQNPRHKITKRGQNVTFRCDPISEHNRLYWYRQTLGQGPEFLTYFQNEAQLEKSRLLSDRFSAERPKGSFSTLEIQRTEQGDSAMYLCASSSGSIQYFGAGTRLSVL.

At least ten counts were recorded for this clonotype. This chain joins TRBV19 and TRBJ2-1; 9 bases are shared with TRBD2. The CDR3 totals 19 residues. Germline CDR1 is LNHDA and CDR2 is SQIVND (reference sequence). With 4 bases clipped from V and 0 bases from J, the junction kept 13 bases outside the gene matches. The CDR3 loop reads CASSRVPSGVLSSYNEQFF. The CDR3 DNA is TGTGCCAGTAGTAGGGTCCCTAGCGGGGTGCTTAGCTCCTACAATGAGCAGTTCTTC.

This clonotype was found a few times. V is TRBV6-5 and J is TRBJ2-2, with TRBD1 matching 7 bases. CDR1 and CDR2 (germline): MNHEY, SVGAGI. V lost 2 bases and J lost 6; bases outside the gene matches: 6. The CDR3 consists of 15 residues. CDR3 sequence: CASSYTGQTAGELFF. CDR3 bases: TGTGCCAGCAGTTACACGGGACAGACGGCCGGGGAGCTGTTTTTT.

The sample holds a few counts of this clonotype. This chain's CDR3 is CASSQPADTQYF. CDR3 nucleotide sequence: TGCGCCAGCAGCCAACCAGCGGATACGCAGTATTTT. J is TRBJ2-3 and V is TRBV4-1, with D unresolved. V lost 2 bases and J lost 6, with 6 bases in between. The CDR3 sequence is 12 residues long. Germline V gene sequence: CDR1 MGHRA, CDR2 YSYEKL.

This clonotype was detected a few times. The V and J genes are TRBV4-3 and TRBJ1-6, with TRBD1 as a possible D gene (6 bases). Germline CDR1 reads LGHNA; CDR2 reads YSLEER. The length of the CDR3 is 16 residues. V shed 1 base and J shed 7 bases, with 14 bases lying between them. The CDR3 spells CASSQGTAHSNSPLHF. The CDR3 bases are TGCGCCAGCAGCCAAGGGACAGCCCATTCCAATTCACCCCTCCACTTT.

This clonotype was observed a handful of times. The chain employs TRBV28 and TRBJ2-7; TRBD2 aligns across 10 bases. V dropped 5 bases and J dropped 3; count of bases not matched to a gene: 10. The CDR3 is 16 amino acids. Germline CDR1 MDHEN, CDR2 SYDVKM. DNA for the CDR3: TGTGCCAGCAGTAGCCCCAGGGCTAGCGGGGGCTACGAGCAGTACGTC. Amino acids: CASSSPRASGGYEQYV.

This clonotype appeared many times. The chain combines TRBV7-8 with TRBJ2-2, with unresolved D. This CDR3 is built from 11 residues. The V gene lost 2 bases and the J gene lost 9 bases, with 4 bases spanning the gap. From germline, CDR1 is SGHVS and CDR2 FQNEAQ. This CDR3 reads CASSLLRELFF. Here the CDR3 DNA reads TGTGCCAGCAGCTTACTCCGGGAGCTGTTTTTT.

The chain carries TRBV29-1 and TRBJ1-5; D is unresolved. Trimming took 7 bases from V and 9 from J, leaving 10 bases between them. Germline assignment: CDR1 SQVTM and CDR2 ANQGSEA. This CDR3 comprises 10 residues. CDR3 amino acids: CSGSEGPQHF. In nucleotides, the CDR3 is TGCAGCGGCTCCGAAGGGCCCCAGCATTTT.

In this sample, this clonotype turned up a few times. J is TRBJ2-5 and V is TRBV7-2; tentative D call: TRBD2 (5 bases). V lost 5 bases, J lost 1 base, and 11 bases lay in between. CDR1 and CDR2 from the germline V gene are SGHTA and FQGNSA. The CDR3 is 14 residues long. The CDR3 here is CASSPFGIQETQYF. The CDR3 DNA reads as TGTGCCAGCAGCCCCTTCGGGATCCAAGAGACCCAGTACTTC.

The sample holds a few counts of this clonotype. CDR3 bases: TGCGCCAGCAGCCCCTGGGGGGGAGAGGGCCAGCCCCAGCATTTT. Its translation: CASSPWGGEGQPQHF. J is TRBJ1-5 and V is TRBV10-2; maybe TRBD1 (5 bases). CDR1 is WSHSY and CDR2 is SAAADI in the germline V gene. V was trimmed by 6 bases and J by 7 bases, leaving 19 bases between them. The length of the CDR3 is 15 residues.

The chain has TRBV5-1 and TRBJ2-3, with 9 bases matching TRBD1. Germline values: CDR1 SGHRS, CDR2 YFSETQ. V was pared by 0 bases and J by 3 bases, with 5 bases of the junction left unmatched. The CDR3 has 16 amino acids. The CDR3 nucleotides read TGCGCCAGCAGCTTGGCCTCTGGACAGGGGACAGATACGCAGTATTTT. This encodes CASSLASGQGTDTQYF. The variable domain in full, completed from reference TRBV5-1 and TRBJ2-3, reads KAGVTQTPRYLIKTRGQQVTLSCSPISGHRSVSWYQQTPGQGLQFLFEYFSETQRNKGNFPGRFSGRQFSNSRSEMNVSTLELGDSALYLCASSLASGQGTDTQYFGPGTRLTVL.